This T cell receptor (beta chain) is from a study of vaccination effects on CD4 cells after COVID-19. Study overall: Sequencing in the ViraFEST assay came after antigen-specific CD4+ T cells had been expanded with viral peptide pools, which were used to stimulate PBMC. The post-vaccine samples were taken, at the median, 72 days after the second dose.

After less than 11 days in culture, the CD4+ T cells were isolated. Participants completed two doses of the BNT162b2 or mRNA-1273 vaccine. Each vaccine recipient was nucleocapsid antibody negative and had no prior SARS-CoV-2 infection. IL-2 medium was substituted for half the medium on days 3 and 7. Profiled with immunoSEQ multiplex PCR; TCRdb holds only in-frame clones, not every one. The sample contains tens of thousands of clones, just under 75% of which appear only once. Remarks on this clone: The antigen remains unidentified.

The sequenced sample was CD4+ T cells from PBMCs cultured without peptide, obtained after COVID-19 vaccination. This TCR derives from a human donor who received a COVID-19 vaccine.

The CDR3: CASSTDQQGRGQPQHF. DNA for the CDR3: TGTGCCAGTAGTACTGACCAACAGGGTCGCGGTCAGCCCCAGCATTTT. The J gene is TRBJ1-5, the V gene TRBV19, with a weak D call TRBD1 (6 bases). The CDR3 totals 16 residues. V dropped 4 bases and J dropped 6 bases, with 19 bases sitting between them. Germline loops: CDR1 LNHDA, CDR2 SQIVND (reference sequence).